What follows describes a single T cell receptor beta chain. Its matching antigen is unknown. The CDR3 is 14 amino acids. CDR1 is SGHVS and CDR2 is FQNEAQ in the germline V gene. The sample is drawn from a study of T cells expressing NK-cell markers. The authors made TCR beta cDNA libraries by 5'RACE template switching. This switching added a universal primer site and UMIs. For each CDR3 protein, TCRdb gives one entry from its re-call of the 5' RACE reads, without DNA. This sample lists some 390,000 distinct CDR3 sequences; its ten largest clones have 9.5% to 12%. Findings and limits, study-wide: These same clonotypes (in several donors) also led the CD3+CD56-NKG2C+ fraction.

V and J are TRBV7-8 and TRBJ2-5; checking the TCRdb D call of TRBD1 is not possible without DNA. Sequencing was carried out using blood T cells: a sorted CD56 or NKG2C T cell subset, CD4+ or CD8+ T cells, or bulk PBMC T cells (not recorded which). The sequence was obtained from a woman aged 50 to 60 in good health. CDR3 amino acids: CASSSPIGRETQYF. The entire variable domain, with the rest obtained from reference TRBV7-8 and TRBJ2-5, is as follows: GAGVSQSPRYKVAKRGQDVALRCDPISGHVSLFWYQQALGQGPEFLTYFQNEAQLDKSGLPSDRFFAERPEGSVSTLKIQRTQQEDSAVYLCASSSPIGRETQYFGPGTRLLVL.